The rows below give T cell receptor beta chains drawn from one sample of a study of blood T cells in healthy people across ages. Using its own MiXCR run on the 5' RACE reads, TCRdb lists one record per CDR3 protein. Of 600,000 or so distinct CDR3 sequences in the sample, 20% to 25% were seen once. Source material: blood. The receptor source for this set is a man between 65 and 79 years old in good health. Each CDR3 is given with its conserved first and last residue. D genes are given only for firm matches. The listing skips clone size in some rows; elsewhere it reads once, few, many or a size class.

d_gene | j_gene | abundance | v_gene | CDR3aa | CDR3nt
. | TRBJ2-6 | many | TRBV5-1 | CASSLVVGANVLTF | TGCGCCAGCAGCTTGGTGGTCGGGGCCAACGTCCTGACTTTC
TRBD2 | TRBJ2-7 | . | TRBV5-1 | CASTVGREGSEQYF | TGCGCCAGCACCGTGGGGCGGGAGGGTTCCGAGCAGTACTTC
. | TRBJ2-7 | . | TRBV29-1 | CSGGDPGYEQYF | TGCAGCGGAGGGGACCCAGGATACGAGCAGTACTTC
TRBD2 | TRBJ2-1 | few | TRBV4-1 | CASSQDLTREFNEQFF | TGCGCCAGCAGCCAAGATCTGACGCGGGAGTTTAATGAGCAGTTCTTC
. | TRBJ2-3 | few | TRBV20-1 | CSAPQGGSTDTQYF | TGCAGTGCTCCACAGGGGGGGAGCACAGATACGCAGTATTTT
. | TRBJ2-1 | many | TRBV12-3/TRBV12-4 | CASRGSGYNEQFF | TGTGCCAGCAGGGGTAGCGGTTACAATGAGCAGTTCTTC
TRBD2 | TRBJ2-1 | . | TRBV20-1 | CSALAGANYNEQFF | TGCAGTGCCCTAGCGGGAGCTAACTACAATGAGCAGTTCTTC
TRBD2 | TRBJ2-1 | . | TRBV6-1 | CATIRQAGREVTGEQFF | TGTGCCACCATAAGACAGGCCGGGCGGGAGGTAACAGGTGAGCAGTTCTTC
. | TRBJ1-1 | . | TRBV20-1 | CSAGPYLLNTEAFF | TGCAGTGCTGGGCCCTACCTCTTGAACACTGAAGCTTTCTTT
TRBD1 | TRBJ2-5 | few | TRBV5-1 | CASSYRGHGETQYF | TGCGCCAGCAGCTACAGGGGACATGGAGAGACCCAGTACTTC
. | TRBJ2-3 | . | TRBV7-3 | CASSLIVTDTQYF | TGTGCCAGCAGCTTAATAGTCACAGATACGCAGTATTTT
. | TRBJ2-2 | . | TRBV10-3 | CAIRKTDANTGELFF | TGTGCCATCAGGAAGACAGACGCGAACACCGGGGAGCTGTTTTTT
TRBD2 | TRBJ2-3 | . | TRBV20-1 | CSARAGGQDTQYF | TGCAGTGCTAGAGCGGGAGGCCAGGATACGCAGTATTTT
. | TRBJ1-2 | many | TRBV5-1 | CASSWGRDYGYTF | TGCGCCAGCAGCTGGGGACGGGACTATGGCTACACCTTC
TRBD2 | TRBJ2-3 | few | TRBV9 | CASSVVSTTSGHTDTQYF | TGTGCCAGCAGCGTAGTATCTACGACTAGCGGACACACAGATACGCAGTATTTT
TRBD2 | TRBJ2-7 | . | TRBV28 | CASSAFPSGSIYEQYF | TGTGCCAGCAGTGCGTTTCCTAGCGGGAGTATCTACGAGCAGTACTTC
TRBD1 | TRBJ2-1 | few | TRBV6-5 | CASTQGYSYNEQFF | TGCGCCAGCACACAGGGGTACTCCTACAATGAGCAGTTCTTC
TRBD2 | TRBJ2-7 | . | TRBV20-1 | CSAPDASAGDSYEQYF | TGCAGTGCTCCAGACGCTTCGGCGGGGGACTCCTACGAGCAGTACTTC
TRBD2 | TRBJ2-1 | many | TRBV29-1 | CSLTPSGRSGEQFF | TGCAGCCTTACCCCTAGCGGGAGGAGTGGTGAGCAGTTCTTC
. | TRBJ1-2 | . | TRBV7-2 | CASSLGGGGVPGGYTF | TGTGCCAGCAGCTTAGGCGGAGGCGGGGTACCGGGAGGCTACACCTTC
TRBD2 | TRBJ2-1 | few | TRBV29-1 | CSVAPSLAGPYNEQFF | TGCAGCGTTGCCCCGTCACTAGCGGGACCCTACAATGAGCAGTTCTTC
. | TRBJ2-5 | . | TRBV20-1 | CSARGAMETQYF | TGCAGTGCTAGAGGGGCTATGGAGACCCAGTACTTC
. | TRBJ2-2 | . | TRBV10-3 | CAISDSASTGELFF | TGTGCCATCAGTGATAGCGCAAGCACCGGGGAGCTGTTTTTT
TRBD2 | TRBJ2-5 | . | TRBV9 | CASSSGLAGPQETQYF | TGTGCCAGCAGCTCGGGACTAGCGGGACCCCAAGAGACCCAGTACTTC
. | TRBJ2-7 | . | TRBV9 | CASSTGTLGEQYF | TGTGCCAGCTCTACAGGGACCCTGGGTGAGCAGTACTTC
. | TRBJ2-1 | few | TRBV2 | CASSQGISNEQFF | TGTGCCAGCAGTCAAGGGATCTCCAATGAGCAGTTCTTC
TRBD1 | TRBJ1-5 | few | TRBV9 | CASSVGGQPNQPQHF | TGTGCCAGCAGCGTAGGGGGACAGCCCAATCAGCCCCAGCATTTT
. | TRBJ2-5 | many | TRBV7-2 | CASSTYTEETQYF | TGTGCCAGCAGCACTTACACGGAAGAGACCCAGTACTTC
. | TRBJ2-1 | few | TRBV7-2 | CASSPPNQGQFF | TGTGCCAGCAGCCCCCCCAATCAAGGGCAGTTCTTC
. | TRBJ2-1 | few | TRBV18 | CASSPLGFSYNEQFF | TGTGCCAGCTCACCATTGGGGTTCTCCTACAATGAGCAGTTCTTC
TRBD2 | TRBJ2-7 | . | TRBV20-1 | CSARDDGASGSYEQYF | TGCAGTGCTAGAGACGATGGGGCTAGCGGGAGTTACGAGCAGTACTTC
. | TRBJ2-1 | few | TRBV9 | CASSVSGASSYNEQFF | TGTGCCAGCAGCGTGTCTGGGGCCAGCTCCTACAATGAGCAGTTCTTC
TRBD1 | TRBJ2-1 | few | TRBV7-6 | CASSLGQGAHNEQFF | TGTGCCAGCAGCTTAGGACAGGGGGCCCACAATGAGCAGTTCTTC
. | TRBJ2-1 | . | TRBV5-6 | CASSSSVTPYNEQFF | TGTGCCAGCAGCTCTAGCGTTACACCATACAATGAGCAGTTCTTC
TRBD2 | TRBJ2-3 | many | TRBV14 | CASSQDGTSAITDTQYF | TGTGCCAGCAGCCAAGATGGGACTAGCGCAATCACAGATACGCAGTATTTT
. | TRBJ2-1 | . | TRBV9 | CASSPGSGRSHNEQFF | TGTGCCAGCAGCCCGGGTTCAGGACGTTCCCACAATGAGCAGTTCTTC